This is a list of T cell receptor beta chains from one sample in a study of shared clonotypes between healthy human individuals. This table comes from immunoSEQ multiplex PCR, and its TCRdb copy is limited to in-frame clones, with some not included. The sample carries 2 million to 2.5 million clones, 85% to 95% recorded once. The sequenced sample was naive CD4+ T cells from PBMCs. The origin of the receptors is a man aged 18 to 29 in good health. Some clones in this sample may be carry-over from other donors' samples. CDR3s include the opening cysteine and the closing phenylalanine or tryptophan. A D gene is named only where the DNA matches it firmly. The listing skips clone size in some rows; elsewhere it reads once, few, many or a size class.

clone_size	v_call	j_call	d_call	cdr3_aa	cdr3_nt
NA	TRBV6-6	TRBJ2-4	TRBD2	CASSFKTSVNIQYF	TGTGCCAGCAGTTTTAAGACTAGCGTGAACATTCAGTACTTC
NA	TRBV5-1	TRBJ2-5	TRBD2	CASSLGGLAVETQYF	TGCGCCAGCAGCTTAGGGGGACTAGCGGTAGAGACCCAGTACTTC
NA	TRBV28	TRBJ2-2	NA	CASRSWGFRNTGELFF	TGTGCCAGCAGGTCTTGGGGGTTCCGGAACACCGGGGAGCTGTTTTTT
NA	TRBV7-9	TRBJ2-3	NA	CASSPRWTTDTQYF	TGTGCCAGCAGCCCGCGGTGGACCACAGATACGCAGTATTTT
NA	TRBV5-6	TRBJ2-1	NA	CASSWTFNEQFF	TGTGCCAGCAGCTGGACCTTCAATGAGCAGTTCTTC
NA	TRBV5-1	TRBJ2-1	TRBD2	CASSSSSSGSSNEQFF	TGCGCCAGCAGCTCCTCTTCTAGCGGGAGTAGCAATGAGCAGTTCTTC
NA	TRBV19	TRBJ1-4	NA	CASSILNGQAFEKLFF	TGTGCCAGTAGTATCCTTAACGGGCAGGCATTCGAAAAACTGTTTTTT
few	TRBV10-1	TRBJ2-7	NA	CASSSGTQQYF	TGCGCCAGCAGTTCCGGGACACAGCAGTACTTC
NA	TRBV5-1	TRBJ1-2	TRBD1	CASSLEGTGGPLSYGYTF	TGCGCCAGCAGCTTGGAAGGGACAGGGGGCCCCCTCTCATACGGCTACACCTTC
few	TRBV4-1	TRBJ1-1	NA	CASSQEVGTRGTEAFF	TGCGCCAGCAGCCAAGAGGTAGGGACGCGGGGCACTGAAGCTTTCTTT
NA	TRBV9	TRBJ2-7	TRBD1	CASSVGDRGTYEQYF	TGTGCCAGCAGCGTAGGGGACAGGGGGACCTACGAGCAGTACTTC
NA	TRBV29-1	TRBJ2-2	NA	CSVEDVRWGTGELFF	TGCAGCGTTGAAGATGTTCGGTGGGGAACCGGGGAGCTGTTTTTT
NA	TRBV4-1	TRBJ2-5	TRBD2	CASSPRKVGLAGAHQETQYF	TGCGCCAGCAGCCCCCGTAAAGTTGGACTAGCGGGGGCCCACCAAGAGACCCAGTACTTC
NA	TRBV5-4	TRBJ2-7	NA	CASSTDSPYEQYF	TGTGCCAGCAGCACCGACTCCCCCTACGAGCAGTACTTC
NA	TRBV5-1	TRBJ1-4	NA	CASTPREGRNEKLFF	TGCGCCAGCACCCCTCGGGAAGGCCGTAATGAAAAACTGTTTTTT
NA	TRBV30	TRBJ2-7	TRBD2	CAWGTSGIYEQYF	TGTGCCTGGGGGACTAGCGGGATCTACGAGCAGTACTTC
NA	TRBV18	TRBJ1-2	NA	CASSPPKGGYGYTF	TGTGCCAGCTCACCACCGAAAGGGGGCTATGGCTACACCTTC
NA	TRBV11-2	TRBJ2-7	NA	CASSLVGHSEQYF	TGTGCCAGCAGCCTAGTGGGCCACTCCGAGCAGTACTTC
NA	TRBV5-1	TRBJ1-1	NA	CASSFGQGEAFF	TGCGCCAGCAGCTTCGGTCAGGGTGAAGCTTTCTTT
NA	TRBV7-9	TRBJ2-2	NA	CASSVQRDTGELFF	TGTGCCAGCAGCGTCCAGCGGGACACCGGGGAGCTGTTTTTT
NA	TRBV29-1	TRBJ1-1	NA	CSVASRGGSSLNTEAFF	TGCAGCGTTGCCAGTAGGGGTGGAAGTTCGTTGAACACTGAAGCTTTCTTT
NA	TRBV6-1	TRBJ2-7	NA	CASSEGPLGYEQYF	TGTGCCAGCAGTGAAGGCCCCCTGGGGTACGAGCAGTACTTC
NA	TRBV2	TRBJ1-4	TRBD1	CASRDNTGAEKLFF	TGTGCCAGCAGGGATAATACAGGGGCTGAAAAACTGTTTTTT
NA	TRBV23-1	TRBJ1-2	NA	CASSQWHPPSPHGYTF	TGCGCCAGCAGTCAATGGCACCCTCCCAGTCCACATGGCTACACCTTC
NA	TRBV11-2	TRBJ1-3	NA	CASSSRRPEDTIYF	TGTGCCAGCAGCTCCAGGAGGCCAGAGGACACCATATATTTT
NA	TRBV5-4	TRBJ1-5	TRBD1	CASSPGTGYNQPQHF	TGTGCCAGCAGCCCGGGGACAGGGTACAATCAGCCCCAGCATTTT
NA	TRBV27	TRBJ2-7	TRBD1	CASSRGAGQGGYEQYF	TGTGCCAGCAGTCGGGGGGCGGGACAGGGGGGCTACGAGCAGTACTTC